The clone carrying this TCR beta chain has a count of ten or more. Its target is unknown. For a library built for alpha chains, this beta chain is a stray read; little rests on its size. TCRdb reanalysed the 5' RACE reads using MiXCR and keeps one entry per CDR3 protein. The table has about 18,000 distinct CDR3 sequences, 9.6% seen once. The sample's time point: sample taken at primary tumor resection. This record belongs to a study of spatial heterogeneity in lung cancer. Study-level findings and limits: Expanded intratumoral alpha and beta TCR counts tracked tumor mutation counts.

The CDR3 is 17 amino acids. Germline assignment: CDR1 SEHNR and CDR2 FQNEAQ (reference sequence). The V and J ends lost 1 base and 5 bases respectively, with 19 bases between them. Sequenced here: lung tumor tissue, sampled at surgery. J is TRBJ2-3 and V is TRBV7-9; TRBD1 might be the D (5 bases). This TCR was sampled from a female donor with early-stage non-small cell lung cancer. CDR3: CASSLGTQGFQGDTQYF. Written as DNA, the CDR3 is TGTGCCAGCAGCTTAGGAACCCAGGGATTTCAGGGAGATACGCAGTATTTT.